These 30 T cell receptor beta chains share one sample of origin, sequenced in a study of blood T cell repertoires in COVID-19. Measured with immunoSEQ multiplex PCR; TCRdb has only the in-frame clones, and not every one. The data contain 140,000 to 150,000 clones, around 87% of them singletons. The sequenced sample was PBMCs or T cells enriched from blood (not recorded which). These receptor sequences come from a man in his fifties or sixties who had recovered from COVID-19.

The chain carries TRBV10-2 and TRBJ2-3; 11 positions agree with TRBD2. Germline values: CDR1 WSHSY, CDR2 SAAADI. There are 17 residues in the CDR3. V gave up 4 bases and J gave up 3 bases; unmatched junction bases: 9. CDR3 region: CASSGNGLAGGTDTQYF. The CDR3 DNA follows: TGCGCCAGCAGTGGGAACGGACTAGCGGGTGGGACAGATACGCAGTATTTT.

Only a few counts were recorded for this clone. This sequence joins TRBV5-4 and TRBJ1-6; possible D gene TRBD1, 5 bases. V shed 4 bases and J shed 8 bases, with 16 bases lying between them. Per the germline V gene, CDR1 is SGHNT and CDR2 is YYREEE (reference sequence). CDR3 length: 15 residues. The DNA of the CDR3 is TGTGCCAGCAGCAGAGGACAAGGGGCGGATTCACCCCTCCACTTT. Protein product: CASSRGQGADSPLHF.

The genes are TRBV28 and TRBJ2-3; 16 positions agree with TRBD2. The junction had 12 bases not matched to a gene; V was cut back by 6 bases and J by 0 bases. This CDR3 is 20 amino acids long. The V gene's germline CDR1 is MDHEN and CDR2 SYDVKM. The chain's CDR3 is CASRTGTSGRVLFSTDTQYF. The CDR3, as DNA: TGTGCCAGCAGGACCGGGACTAGCGGGAGGGTCTTATTCAGCACAGATACGCAGTATTTT.

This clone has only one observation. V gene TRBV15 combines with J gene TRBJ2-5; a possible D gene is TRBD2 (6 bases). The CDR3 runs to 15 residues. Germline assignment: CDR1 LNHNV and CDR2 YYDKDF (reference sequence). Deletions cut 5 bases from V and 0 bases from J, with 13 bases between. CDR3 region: CATSSEREYQETQYF. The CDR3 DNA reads TGTGCCACCAGCTCCGAACGGGAGTACCAAGAGACCCAGTACTTC.

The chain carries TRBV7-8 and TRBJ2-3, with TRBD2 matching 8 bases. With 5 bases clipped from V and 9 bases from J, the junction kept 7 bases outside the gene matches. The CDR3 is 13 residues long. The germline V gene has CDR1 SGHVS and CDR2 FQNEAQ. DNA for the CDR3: TGTGCCAGCAGCCAGCAAAGCGGGGGCACGCAGTATTTT. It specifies CASSQQSGGTQYF.

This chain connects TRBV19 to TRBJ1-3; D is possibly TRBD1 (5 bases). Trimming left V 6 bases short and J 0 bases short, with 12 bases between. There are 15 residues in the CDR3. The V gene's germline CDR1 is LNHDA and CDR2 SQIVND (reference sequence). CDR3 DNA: TGTGCCAGTAGGAGCCGGGGGAGCTCTGGAAACACCATATATTTT. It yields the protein CASRSRGSSGNTIYF.

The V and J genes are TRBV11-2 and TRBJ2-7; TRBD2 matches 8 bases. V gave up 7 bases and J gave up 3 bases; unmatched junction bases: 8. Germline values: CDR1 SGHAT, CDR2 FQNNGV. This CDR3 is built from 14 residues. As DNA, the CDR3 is TGTGCCAGCAACGCCCGTGGGACTAGCTACGAGCAGTACTTC. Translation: CASNARGTSYEQYF. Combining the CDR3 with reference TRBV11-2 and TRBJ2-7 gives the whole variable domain EAGVAQSPRYKIIEKRQSVAFWCNPISGHATLYWYQQILGQGPKLLIQFQNNGVVDDSQLPKDRFSAERLKGVDSTLKIQPAKLEDSAVYLCASNARGTSYEQYFGPGTRLTVT.

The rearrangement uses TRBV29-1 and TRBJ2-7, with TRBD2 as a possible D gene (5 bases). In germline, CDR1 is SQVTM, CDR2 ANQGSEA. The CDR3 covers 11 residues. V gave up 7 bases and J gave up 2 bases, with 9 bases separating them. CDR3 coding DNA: TGCAGCGCCGGGGTGGCCTACGAGCAGTACTTC. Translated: CSAGVAYEQYF.

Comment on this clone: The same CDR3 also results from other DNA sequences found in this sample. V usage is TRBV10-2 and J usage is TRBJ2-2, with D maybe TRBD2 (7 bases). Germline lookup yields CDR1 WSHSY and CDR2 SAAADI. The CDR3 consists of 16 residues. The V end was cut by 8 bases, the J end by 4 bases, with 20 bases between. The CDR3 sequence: CASEPGGGLTTGELFF. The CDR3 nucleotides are TGCGCCAGCGAGCCGGGGGGCGGGCTAACCACCGGGGAGCTGTTTTTT.

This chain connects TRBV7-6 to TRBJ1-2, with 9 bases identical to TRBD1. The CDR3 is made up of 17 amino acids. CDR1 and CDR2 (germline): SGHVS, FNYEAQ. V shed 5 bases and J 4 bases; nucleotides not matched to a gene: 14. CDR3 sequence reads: CASSPRPTGGGGYGYTF. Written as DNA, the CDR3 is TGTGCCAGCAGCCCCCGACCTACAGGGGGCGGAGGCTATGGCTACACCTTC.

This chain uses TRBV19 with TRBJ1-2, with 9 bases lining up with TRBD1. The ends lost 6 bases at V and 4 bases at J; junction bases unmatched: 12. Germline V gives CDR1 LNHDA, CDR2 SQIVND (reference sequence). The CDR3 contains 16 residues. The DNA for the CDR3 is TGTGCCAGTAGACGGGACAGGGTCCTAAACGGCTATGGCTACACCTTC. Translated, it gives CASRRDRVLNGYGYTF.

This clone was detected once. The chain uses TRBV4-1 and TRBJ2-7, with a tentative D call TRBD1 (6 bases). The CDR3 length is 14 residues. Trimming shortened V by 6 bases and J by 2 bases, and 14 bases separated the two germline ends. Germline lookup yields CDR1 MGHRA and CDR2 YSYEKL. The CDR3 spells CASRVRDTPYEQYF. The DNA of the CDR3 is TGCGCCAGCAGGGTAAGGGACACCCCCTACGAGCAGTACTTC.

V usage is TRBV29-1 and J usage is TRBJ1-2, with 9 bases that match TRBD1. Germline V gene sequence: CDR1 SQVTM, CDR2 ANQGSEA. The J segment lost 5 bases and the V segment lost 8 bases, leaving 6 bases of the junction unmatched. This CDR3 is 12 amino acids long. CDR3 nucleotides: TGCAGCTTTCAACAGGGGGCTTATGGCTACACCTTC. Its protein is CSFQQGAYGYTF.

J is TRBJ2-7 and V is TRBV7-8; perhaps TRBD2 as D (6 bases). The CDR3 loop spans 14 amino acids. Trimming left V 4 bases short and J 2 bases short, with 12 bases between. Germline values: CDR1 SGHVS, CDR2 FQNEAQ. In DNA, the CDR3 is TGTGCCAGCAGCTCAGTTTGGGGGGCCTACGAGCAGTACTTC. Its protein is CASSSVWGAYEQYF.

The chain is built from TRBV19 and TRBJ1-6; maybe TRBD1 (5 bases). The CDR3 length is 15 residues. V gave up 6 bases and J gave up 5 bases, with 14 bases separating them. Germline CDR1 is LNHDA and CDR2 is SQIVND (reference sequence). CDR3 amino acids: CASRVGGRNNSPLHF. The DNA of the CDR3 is TGTGCCAGTAGGGTCGGGGGAAGAAATAATTCACCCCTCCACTTT.

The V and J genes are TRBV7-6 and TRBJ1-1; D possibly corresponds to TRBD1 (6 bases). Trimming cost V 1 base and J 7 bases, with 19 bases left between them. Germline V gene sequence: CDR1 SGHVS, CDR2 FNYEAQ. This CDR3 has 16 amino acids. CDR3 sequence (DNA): TGTGCCAGCAGCTTAGAACCATTGGGGGCTGCAAGTGAAGCTTTCTTT. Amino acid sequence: CASSLEPLGAASEAFF.

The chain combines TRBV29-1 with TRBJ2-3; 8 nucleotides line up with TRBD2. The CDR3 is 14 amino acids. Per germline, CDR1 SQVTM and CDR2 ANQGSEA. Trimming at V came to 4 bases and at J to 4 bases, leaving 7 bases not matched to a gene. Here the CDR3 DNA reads TGCAGCGTTGCTATCGGGGGGGCTTCAGATACGCAGTATTTT. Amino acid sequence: CSVAIGGASDTQYF.

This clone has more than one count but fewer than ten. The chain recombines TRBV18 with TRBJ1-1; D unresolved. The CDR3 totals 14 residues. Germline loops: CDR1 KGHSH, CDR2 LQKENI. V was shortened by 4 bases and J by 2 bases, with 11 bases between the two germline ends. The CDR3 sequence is CASSRDTENTEAFF. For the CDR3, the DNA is TGTGCCAGCTCACGAGACACGGAAAACACTGAAGCTTTCTTT.

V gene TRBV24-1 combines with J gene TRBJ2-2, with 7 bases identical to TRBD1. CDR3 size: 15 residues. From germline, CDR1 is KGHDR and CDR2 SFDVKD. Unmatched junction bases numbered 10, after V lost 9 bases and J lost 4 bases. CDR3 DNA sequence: TGTGCCACCGAACCTCGACAGGGACCCACCGGGGAGCTGTTTTTT. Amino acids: CATEPRQGPTGELFF.

The CDR3 reads CAWSYRVEAEAFF. The CDR3 region has the DNA TGTGCCTGGAGTTACAGGGTAGAGGCTGAAGCTTTCTTT. The V gene is TRBV30, the J gene TRBJ1-1, with D perhaps matching TRBD1 (6 bases). Germline CDR1 is GTSNPN and CDR2 is SVGIG (reference sequence). This CDR3 is 13 amino acids long. Trimming took off 2 bases at V and 6 bases at J, with 13 bases between the two ends.

CDR3 region: CASLEGGGTEAFF. The CDR3 nucleotides are TGCGCCAGCCTGGAGGGAGGAGGCACTGAAGCTTTCTTT. The chain uses TRBV10-1 and TRBJ1-1; D is uncertain. CDR3 length: 13 residues. With 8 bases removed from V and 4 bases from J, the gap between germline ends came to 14 bases. Germline CDR1 reads WNHNN; CDR2 reads SYGVQD (reference sequence).

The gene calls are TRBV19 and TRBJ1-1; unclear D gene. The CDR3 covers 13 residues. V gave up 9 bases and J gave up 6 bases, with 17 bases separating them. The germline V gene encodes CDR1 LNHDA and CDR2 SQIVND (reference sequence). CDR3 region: CASLKNTGAEAFF. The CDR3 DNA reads TGTGCCAGCCTTAAAAACACCGGAGCTGAAGCTTTCTTT.

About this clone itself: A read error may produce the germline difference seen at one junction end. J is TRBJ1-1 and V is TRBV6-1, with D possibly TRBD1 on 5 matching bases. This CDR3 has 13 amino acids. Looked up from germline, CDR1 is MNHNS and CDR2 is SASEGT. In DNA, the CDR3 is TGTGCCAGCAGTGAGTCGGACGGAGTCGTGGGGCGCTTT. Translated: CASSESDGVVGRF.

The CDR3: CASSLPLTGAAASSLFF. The CDR3, as DNA: TGCGCCAGCAGCTTACCTTTGACAGGGGCAGCGGCGTCTAGTCTGTTTTTT. The V gene is TRBV5-1, the J gene TRBJ2-2, with 8 bases fitting TRBD1. Germline loops: CDR1 SGHRS, CDR2 YFSETQ. The CDR3 is made up of 17 amino acids. The trim removed 2 bases at V and 14 bases at J, leaving 20 bases unmatched.

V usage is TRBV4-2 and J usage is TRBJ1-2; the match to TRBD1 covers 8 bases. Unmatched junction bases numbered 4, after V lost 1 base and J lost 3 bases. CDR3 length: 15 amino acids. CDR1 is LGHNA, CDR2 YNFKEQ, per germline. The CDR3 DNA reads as TGTGCCAGCAGCCAAGGGACAGGGTCGGACTATGGCTACACCTTC. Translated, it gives CASSQGTGSDYGYTF.

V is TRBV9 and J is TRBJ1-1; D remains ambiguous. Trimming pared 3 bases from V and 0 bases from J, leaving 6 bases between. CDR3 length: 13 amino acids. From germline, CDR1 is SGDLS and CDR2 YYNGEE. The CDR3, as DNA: TGTGCCAGCAGCGCGGGGATGAACACTGAAGCTTTCTTT. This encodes CASSAGMNTEAFF.

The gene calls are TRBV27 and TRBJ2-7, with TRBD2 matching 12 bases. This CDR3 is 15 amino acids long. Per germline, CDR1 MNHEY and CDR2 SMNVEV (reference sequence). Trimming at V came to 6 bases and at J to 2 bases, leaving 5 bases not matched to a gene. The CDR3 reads CASSPLAGGPYEQYF. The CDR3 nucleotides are TGTGCCAGCAGCCCCCTAGCGGGAGGGCCCTACGAGCAGTACTTC.

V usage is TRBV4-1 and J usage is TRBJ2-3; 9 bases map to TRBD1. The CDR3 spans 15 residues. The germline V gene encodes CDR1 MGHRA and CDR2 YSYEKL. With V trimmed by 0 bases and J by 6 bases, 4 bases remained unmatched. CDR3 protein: CASSQEGQGMDTQYF. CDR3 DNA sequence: TGCGCCAGCAGCCAAGAGGGACAGGGTATGGATACGCAGTATTTT.

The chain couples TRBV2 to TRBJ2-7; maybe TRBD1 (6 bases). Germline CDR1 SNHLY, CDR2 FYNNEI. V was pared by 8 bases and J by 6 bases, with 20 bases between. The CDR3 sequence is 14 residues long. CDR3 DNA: TGTGCCAGCCTGTCGCCAAATGCAGGGGTCGAGCAGTACTTC. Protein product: CASLSPNAGVEQYF. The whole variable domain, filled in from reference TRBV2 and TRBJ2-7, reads EPEVTQTPSHQVTQMGQEVILRCVPISNHLYFYWYRQILGQKVEFLVSFYNNEISEKSEIFDDQFSVERPDGSNFTLKIRSTKLEDSAMYFCASLSPNAGVEQYFGPGTRLTVT.

In DNA form, the CDR3 reads TGTGCCAGCAGCTCGGACAGCTATGGCTACACCTTC. Translating it yields CASSSDSYGYTF. The chain links TRBV13 to TRBJ1-2, with D perhaps TRBD1 (6 bases). Germline loops: CDR1 PRHDT, CDR2 FYEKMQ (reference sequence). The CDR3 length is 12 residues. The ends were cut back, 4 bases at V and 4 bases at J, with 7 bases in the middle. Combining the CDR3 with reference TRBV13 and TRBJ1-2 gives the whole variable domain AAGVIQSPRHLIKEKRETATLKCYPIPRHDTVYWYQQGPGQDPQFLISFYEKMQSDKGSIPDRFSAQQFSDYHSELNMSSLELGDSALYFCASSSDSYGYTFGSGTRLTVV.